These 27 T cell receptor beta chains came from one sample sequenced in a study of response to subunit inactivated influenza vaccine listed by TCRdb under 2018. According to the study, the label for this sample's time point signals: 45 days after influenza vaccine administration. Receptors were amplified or captured by RT-PCR. The sample was run on an Illumina HiSeq 2500. TCRdb reprocessed the public reads (quality trimming at Q25 with fastp, clone calling with MiXCR) and kept in-frame beta chains. When rows share a CDR3 protein, they turn into one entry using the most common DNA and genes. The sample profile shows 500,000 or so distinct CDR3 sequences; approximately 9.9% of them were found once. The ten largest account for approximately 12% of the sample. The sample consisted of PBMCs from blood, taken roughly 47 days after vaccination. These TCRs come from a man aged 45 to 65 who received an inactivated influenza vaccine. Donor details come from another sample of the same person, matched by shared clones.

The V gene is TRBV7-9, the J gene TRBJ2-7; D unclear. In germline, CDR1 is SEHNR, CDR2 FQNEAQ (reference sequence). V lost 1 base and J 5 bases, leaving 6 bases between the germline ends. The CDR3 runs 12 residues. The CDR3 bases are TGTGCCAGCAGCTTAGACATCGACGAGCAGTACTTC. Residues: CASSLDIDEQYF.

This clonotype was seen many times. The J gene is TRBJ2-7, the V gene TRBV5-6; D gene uncertain. The V end lost 1 base, the J end lost 2 bases, and 7 bases lay between the germline ends. The germline CDR1 and CDR2 sequences are SGHDT and YYEEEE. This CDR3 is built from 13 residues. CDR3 residues: CASSLYRAYEQYF. The CDR3 coding sequence is TGTGCCAGCAGCTTGTACAGAGCCTACGAGCAGTACTTC.

The rearrangement links TRBV7-2 to TRBJ2-7, with D unresolved. The V end lost 7 bases, the J end lost 3 bases, and 16 bases lay between the germline ends. Germline values: CDR1 SGHTA, CDR2 FQGNSA. This CDR3 is built from 14 residues. The CDR3 sequence: CASKPVAHDYEQYF. CDR3 sequence (DNA): TGTGCCAGCAAGCCAGTGGCCCATGACTACGAGCAGTACTTC.

The CDR3 DNA sequence: TGTGCCAGCTCACCAACAACAGTGTACGAGCAGTACTTC. Translating it yields CASSPTTVYEQYF. This chain uses TRBV18 with TRBJ2-7; D is unresolved. CDR1 is KGHSH, CDR2 LQKENI, per germline. The CDR3 extends over 13 amino acids. The ends were cut back, 2 bases at V and 4 bases at J, with 9 bases in the middle.

The rearrangement joins TRBV7-8 to TRBJ2-1; TRBD1 is a possible D gene (5 bases). Trimming cost V 3 bases and J 2 bases, with 11 bases left between them. In germline, CDR1 is SGHVS, CDR2 FQNEAQ. This CDR3 comprises 15 residues. The CDR3 coding sequence is TGTGCCAGCAGCTTGGACAAAGTCACCTACAATGAGCAGTTCTTC. Its translation is CASSLDKVTYNEQFF.

CDR3 sequence: CASSHSPNEQFF. CDR3 sequence (DNA): TGTGCCAGCAGCCACAGTCCGAATGAGCAGTTCTTC. The chain couples TRBV27 to TRBJ2-1; D is uncertain. Germline CDR1 MNHEY, CDR2 SMNVEV (reference sequence). Trimming took 6 bases from V and 7 from J, leaving 10 bases between them. The CDR3 has 12 residues.

The V and J genes are TRBV20-1 and TRBJ2-7; TRBD2 aligns across 8 bases. J was trimmed by 2 bases and V by 3 bases; bases with no gene match: 6. Germline V CDR1 and CDR2: DFQATT, SNEGSKA (reference sequence). The CDR3 is 14 amino acids. The CDR3 DNA is TGCAGTGCTAGGAGCGGGAGCCTAACCTACGAGCAGTACTTC. This codes for CSARSGSLTYEQYF.

This clonotype appeared a few times. The chain employs TRBV12-3 or TRBV12-4 and TRBJ2-4; no clear D. Trimming cost V 5 bases and J 2 bases, with 16 bases left between them. The CDR3 is 16 amino acids. CDR3 amino acids: CASSPAGLLSKNIQYF. As DNA, the CDR3 is TGTGCCAGCAGTCCGGCCGGTTTGTTGTCCAAAAACATTCAGTACTTC.

This clonotype was found many times. The chain combines TRBV12-3 or TRBV12-4 with TRBJ1-2; TRBD1 might be the D (6 bases). The CDR3 runs 13 residues. V lost 6 bases and J 4 bases, leaving 12 bases between the germline ends. CDR3 amino acids: CASRQGSAYGYTF. CDR3 in DNA: TGTGCCAGCAGGCAGGGGTCCGCCTATGGCTACACCTTC.

A few counts support this clonotype. The chain has TRBV28 and TRBJ2-7, with TRBD1 as a possible D gene (5 bases). The V gene lost 4 bases and the J gene lost 3 bases, with 16 bases spanning the gap. CDR3 length equals 15 residues. Germline loops: CDR1 MDHEN, CDR2 SYDVKM. The CDR3 is CASSSPPPGYYEQYF. The CDR3 DNA is TGTGCCAGCAGTTCACCCCCGCCAGGGTACTACGAGCAGTACTTC.

V usage is TRBV5-1 and J usage is TRBJ1-1; D remains unclear. Germline V lookup: CDR1 SGHRS, CDR2 YFSETQ. The V end was cut by 3 bases, the J end by 1 base, with 10 bases between. The CDR3 is 14 amino acids. CDR3 DNA sequence: TGCGCCAGCAGCTCCGGACCCGGGAACACTGAAGCTTTCTTT. This codes for CASSSGPGNTEAFF.

The CDR3 region is CASSLKGGTLREQYF. The CDR3 region has the DNA TGTGCCAGCAGCTTAAAAGGGGGAACCCTAAGGGAGCAGTACTTC. The V gene is TRBV7-2, the J gene TRBJ2-7; D might be TRBD1 (6 bases). The CDR3 extends over 15 amino acids. The germline CDR1 and CDR2 sequences are SGHTA and FQGNSA. V was shortened by 2 bases and J by 7 bases, with 18 bases between the two germline ends.

Note on this clonotype: With a much larger clone just one base away, this may be a read error. The rearrangement uses TRBV20-1 and TRBJ2-7, with 7 bases matching TRBD2. The CDR3 extends over 14 amino acids. The germline gives CDR1 DFQATT, CDR2 SNEGSKA (reference sequence). V shed 1 base, J shed 3 bases, and the junction held 6 bases outside the gene matches. CDR3 amino acids: CSARGGGRVYEQYF. As DNA, the CDR3 is TGCAGTGCTAGAGGTGGCGGGAGAGTCTACGAGCAGTACTTC.

The chain couples TRBV4-2 to TRBJ2-7; tentatively, D is TRBD2 (6 bases). Trimming removed 6 bases at V and 1 base at J, with 13 bases between. CDR3 length equals 14 residues. Germline CDR1 and CDR2: LGHNA and YNFKEQ. CDR3 amino acids: CASRATSSSYEQYF. The CDR3 DNA reads as TGTGCCAGCAGGGCGACTAGTTCGTCCTACGAGCAGTACTTC.

This clonotype was seen a handful of times. The chain uses TRBV4-2 and TRBJ2-7; 9 bases agree with TRBD1. Germline CDR1 reads LGHNA; CDR2 reads YNFKEQ. The CDR3 is made up of 17 amino acids. The J segment lost 4 bases and the V segment lost 3 bases, leaving 13 bases of the junction unmatched. The CDR3 sequence: CASSQNRLGQGMYEQYF. The CDR3 region has the DNA TGTGCCAGCAGCCAGAACCGGTTGGGACAGGGTATGTACGAGCAGTACTTC.

This clonotype came up many times. The gene calls are TRBV15 and TRBJ2-6; D is undetermined. CDR1 and CDR2 from the germline V gene are LNHNV and YYDKDF (reference sequence). CDR3 length equals 14 residues. V dropped 8 bases and J dropped 4 bases, with 12 bases sitting between them. The CDR3 reads CATAWELGANVLTF. CDR3 nucleotides: TGTGCCACCGCCTGGGAATTGGGGGCCAACGTCCTGACTTTC.

Only a few counts were recorded for this clonotype. CDR3 DNA sequence: TGTGCCAGCAGCTTAGCGCTCCTAACTAGCACAGATACGCAGTATTTT. As protein: CASSLALLTSTDTQYF. The chain uses TRBV7-2 and TRBJ2-3; the D is unclear. Germline values: CDR1 SGHTA, CDR2 FQGNSA. V lost 0 bases, J lost 0 bases, and 10 bases lay in between. This CDR3 has 16 residues.

This clonotype was observed at least ten times. This chain uses TRBV7-2 with TRBJ2-3; no reliable D call. V lost 6 bases, J lost 2 bases, and 6 bases lay in between. Germline V gives CDR1 SGHTA, CDR2 FQGNSA. The CDR3 totals 12 residues. The chain's CDR3 is CASRNPTDTQYF. The CDR3, as DNA: TGTGCCAGCAGAAACCCCACAGATACGCAGTATTTT.

This clonotype was recorded many times. The V gene is TRBV11-2, the J gene TRBJ1-1; the D gene is possibly TRBD1 (6 bases). The germline V gene has CDR1 SGHAT and CDR2 FQNNGV. V lost 5 bases and J lost 4, with 17 bases in between. The CDR3 contains 15 residues. DNA of the CDR3: TGTGCCAGCAGCCCACACCGGGGGGCGGGCACTGAAGCTTTCTTT. It is translated as CASSPHRGAGTEAFF. Combining the CDR3 with reference TRBV11-2 and TRBJ1-1 gives the whole variable domain EAGVAQSPRYKIIEKRQSVAFWCNPISGHATLYWYQQILGQGPKLLIQFQNNGVVDDSQLPKDRFSAERLKGVDSTLKIQPAKLEDSAVYLCASSPHRGAGTEAFFGQGTRLTVV.

The chain joins TRBV6-1 to TRBJ2-7; 10 nucleotides match TRBD2. This CDR3 is 14 amino acids long. Trimming at V came to 7 bases and at J to 1 base, leaving 4 bases not matched to a gene. From germline, CDR1 is MNHNS and CDR2 SASEGT. The CDR3 nucleotides are TGTGCCAGCAAAGGAGCGGGGGGGTCCTACGAGCAGTACTTC. The encoded protein is CASKGAGGSYEQYF.

This clonotype came up many times. An end of the junction differs from the germline gene, which may be a read error. The chain uses TRBV12-3 or TRBV12-4 and TRBJ1-1; D gene uncertain. The CDR3 is 14 amino acids. The DNA for the CDR3 is TGCGCCAGCAGCTTGGGTCCTGGGAACACTGAAGCTTTCTTT. Amino acid sequence: CASSLGPGNTEAFF.

This clonotype has a count of ten or more. The V gene is TRBV29-1, the J gene TRBJ1-1; 7 positions agree with TRBD1. Germline V gene data show CDR1 as SQVTM and CDR2 as ANQGSEA. The CDR3 consists of 14 residues. J gave up 3 bases and V 1 base, and 5 bases lay outside the gene matches. CDR3 loop: CSVEGPGGHTEAFF. CDR3 coding DNA: TGCAGCGTTGAAGGCCCAGGGGGGCACACTGAAGCTTTCTTT.

This rearrangement joins TRBV5-1 to TRBJ2-2, with 8 bases aligning to TRBD2. Per germline, CDR1 SGHRS and CDR2 YFSETQ. This CDR3 spans 14 amino acids. V lost 5 bases, J lost 6 bases, and 6 bases stayed unmatched. As DNA, the CDR3 is TGCGCCAGCAGTTTAGCGGGATTGTCCGGGGAGCTGTTTTTT. Encoded protein: CASSLAGLSGELFF.

This clonotype appeared many times. The rearrangement joins TRBV7-2 to TRBJ2-1; D gene ambiguous. CDR1 and CDR2 from the germline V gene are SGHTA and FQGNSA. V lost 5 bases, J lost 3 bases, and 14 bases lay in between. The CDR3 covers 15 residues. The CDR3 DNA is TGTGCCAGCAGCAAAGTCCCCACAGACTACAATGAGCAGTTCTTC. Protein: CASSKVPTDYNEQFF.

This CDR3 is CASSLGGSWQETQYF. CDR3 coding DNA: TGTGCCAGCAGCTTAGGCGGGAGTTGGCAAGAGACCCAGTACTTC. The chain carries TRBV13 and TRBJ2-5; D may be TRBD2 (6 bases). Germline lookup yields CDR1 PRHDT and CDR2 FYEKMQ (reference sequence). The CDR3 is made up of 15 amino acids. V lost 0 bases to trimming and J lost 2 bases, with 10 bases between them.

The gene calls are TRBV20-1 and TRBJ2-3; 7 bases match TRBD2. CDR3 length: 14 amino acids. Germline V gene lookup returns CDR1 DFQATT and CDR2 SNEGSKA (reference sequence). V was pared by 4 bases and J by 3 bases, with 7 bases of the junction left unmatched. Here the CDR3 reads CSATTSVGTDTQYF. DNA for the CDR3: TGCAGTGCTACTACTAGCGTGGGGACAGATACGCAGTATTTT.

This clonotype was seen more than once but under ten times. This rearrangement joins TRBV7-9 to TRBJ2-5, with a tentative D call TRBD1 (6 bases). V was trimmed by 5 bases and J by 2 bases, leaving 15 bases between them. The CDR3 is made up of 15 amino acids. In germline, CDR1 is SEHNR, CDR2 FQNEAQ (reference sequence). CDR3: CASSPPQGIQETQYF. CDR3 sequence (DNA): TGTGCCAGCAGCCCACCACAGGGTATTCAAGAGACCCAGTACTTC.